The T cell receptor beta chain described here comes from a study of blood T cell repertoires in COVID-19. Study-wide background: Sites in the United States, Italy and Spain provided acute and convalescent COVID-19 samples. T cells, B-cell-depleted T cells, or PBMCs provided the cDNA or gDNA that served as material.

Generated by immunoSEQ multiplex PCR, the TCRdb table keeps only in-frame clones and is missing some. The table shows hundreds of thousands of clones, with over 75% occurring only once. The germline V gene encodes CDR1 SEHNR and CDR2 FQNEAQ (reference sequence). The CDR3 contains 14 residues. Trimming removed 9 bases from V and 0 bases from J, with 15 bases in between. This clonotype was obtained from a young man who had recovered from COVID-19. Sequencing was performed on PBMCs or T cells enriched from blood (not recorded which). V is TRBV7-9 and J is TRBJ2-7; D might be TRBD1 (5 bases). The CDR3 DNA reads as TGTGCCAGGCCACAGGCGAAGAGCTCCTACGAGCAGTACTTC. Protein sequence: CARPQAKSSYEQYF.